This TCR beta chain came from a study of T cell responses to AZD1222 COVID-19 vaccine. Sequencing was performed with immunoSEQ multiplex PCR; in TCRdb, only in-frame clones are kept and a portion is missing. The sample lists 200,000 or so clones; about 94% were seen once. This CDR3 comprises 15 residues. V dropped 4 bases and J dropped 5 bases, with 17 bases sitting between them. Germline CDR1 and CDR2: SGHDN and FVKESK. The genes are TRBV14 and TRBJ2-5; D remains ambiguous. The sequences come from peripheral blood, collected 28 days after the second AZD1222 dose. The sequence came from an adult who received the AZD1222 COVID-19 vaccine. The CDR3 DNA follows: TGTGCCAGCAGCCGGATATATGGTGGTCGGGAGACCCAGTACTTC. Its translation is CASSRIYGGRETQYF.